This T cell receptor (beta chain) was identified in a study of blood T cell repertoires in COVID-19. Looking at the study overall: T cells, B-cell-depleted T cells, or PBMCs supplied cDNA or gDNA.

The length of the CDR3 is 18 residues. The V segment lost 5 bases and the J segment 0 bases; nucleotides outside the gene matches: 12. Germline V CDR1 and CDR2: MNHEY, SMNVEV (reference sequence). In the original processing: Estimation of nucleated cell counts was performed using reference gene primer amplification. Using immunoSEQ multiplex PCR, the repertoire was profiled, and TCRdb retains in-frame clones only, with some absent. Clonal size and the V and J genes are those of that table, whereas D and trimming came from the DNA. The sample has a few hundred thousand clones; 70% to 90% are singletons. Each participant's cohort was designated according to participant-reported clinical history.

The receptor's source is an older woman who had recovered from COVID-19. Sample: PBMCs or T cells enriched from blood (not recorded which). The rearrangement uses TRBV27 and TRBJ1-5; 8 bases map to TRBD1. The CDR3: CASSPRTGTGYSNQPQHF. CDR3 nucleotide sequence: TGTGCCAGCAGTCCTCGGACAGGGACGGGGTATAGCAATCAGCCCCAGCATTTT.